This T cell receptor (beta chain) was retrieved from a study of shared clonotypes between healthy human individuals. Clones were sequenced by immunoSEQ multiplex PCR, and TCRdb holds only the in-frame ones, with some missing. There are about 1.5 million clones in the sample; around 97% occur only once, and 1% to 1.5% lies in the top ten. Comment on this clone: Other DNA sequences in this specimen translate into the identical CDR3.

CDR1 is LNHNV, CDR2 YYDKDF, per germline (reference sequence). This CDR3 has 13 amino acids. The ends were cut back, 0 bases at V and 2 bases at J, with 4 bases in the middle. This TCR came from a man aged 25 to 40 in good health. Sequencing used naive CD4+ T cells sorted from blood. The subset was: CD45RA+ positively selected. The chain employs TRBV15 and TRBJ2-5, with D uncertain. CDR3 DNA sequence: TGTGCCACCAGCAGAGATAGGCAAGAGACCCAGTACTTC. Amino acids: CATSRDRQETQYF.